Sequencing of this T cell receptor beta chain was carried out in a study of identifying expanded T cells in peripheral blood. No infections or other immune events were documented during collection. About this clone itself: Its antigen remains unknown.

Generated by immunoSEQ multiplex PCR, the TCRdb table keeps only in-frame clones and is missing some. This sample has around 85,000 clones, with 88% found just once. Points from the study as a whole: About 1.3 clones differed between technical replicates, versus roughly 16 and 20 over time.

This clonotype was sampled from a person aged 18 to 75 in good health. The source material was blood.

CDR3 loop: CAIRKGQNTDTQYF. The DNA for the CDR3 is TGTGCCATCAGGAAGGGACAGAATACAGATACGCAGTATTTT. This chain links TRBV10-3 with TRBJ2-3; 7 nucleotides line up with TRBD1. Germline V gene data show CDR1 as ENHRY and CDR2 as SYGVKD. V lost 6 bases to trimming and J lost 3 bases; unmatched junction nucleotides: 6. The CDR3 has 14 amino acids.